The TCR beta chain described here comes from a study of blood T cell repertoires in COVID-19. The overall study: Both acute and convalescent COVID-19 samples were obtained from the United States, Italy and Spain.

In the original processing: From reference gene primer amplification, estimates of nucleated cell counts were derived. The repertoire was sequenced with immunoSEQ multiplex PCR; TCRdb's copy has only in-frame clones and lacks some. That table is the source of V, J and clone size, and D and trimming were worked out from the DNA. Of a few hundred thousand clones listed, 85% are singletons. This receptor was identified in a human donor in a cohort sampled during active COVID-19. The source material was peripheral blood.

CDR3 sequence reads: CASSYPPGTDTQYF. DNA of the CDR3: TGTGCCAGCAGTTATCCTCCGGGCACAGATACGCAGTATTTT. The chain employs TRBV27 and TRBJ2-3; D gene uncertain. Germline lookup yields CDR1 MNHEY and CDR2 SMNVEV (reference sequence). This CDR3 has 14 residues. Trimming stripped 4 bases from V and 1 base from J, with 9 bases between.